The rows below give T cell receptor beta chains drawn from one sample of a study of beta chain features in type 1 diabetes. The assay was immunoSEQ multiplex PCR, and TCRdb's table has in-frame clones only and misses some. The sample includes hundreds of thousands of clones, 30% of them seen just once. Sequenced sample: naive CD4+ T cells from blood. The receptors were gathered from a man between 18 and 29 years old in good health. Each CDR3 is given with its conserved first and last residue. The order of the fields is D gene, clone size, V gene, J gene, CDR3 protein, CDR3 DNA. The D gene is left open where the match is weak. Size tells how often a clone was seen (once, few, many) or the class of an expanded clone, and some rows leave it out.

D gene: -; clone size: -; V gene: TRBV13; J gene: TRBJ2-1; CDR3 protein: CASSLGRGTNEQFF; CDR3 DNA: TGTGCCAGCAGCTTAGGCCGAGGGACTAATGAGCAGTTCTTC
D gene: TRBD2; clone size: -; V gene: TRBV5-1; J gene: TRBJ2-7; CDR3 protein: CASSVLAGASYEQYF; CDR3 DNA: TGCGCCAGCAGCGTTCTAGCGGGAGCCTCCTACGAGCAGTACTTC
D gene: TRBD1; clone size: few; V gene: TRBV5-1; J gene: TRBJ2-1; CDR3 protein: CASSPGTEYNEQFF; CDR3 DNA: TGCGCCAGCAGCCCTGGGACAGAGTACAATGAGCAGTTCTTC
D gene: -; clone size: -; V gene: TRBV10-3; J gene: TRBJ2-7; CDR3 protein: CAISQPDRSSYEQYF; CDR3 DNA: TGTGCCATCAGCCAGCCCGACAGGAGCTCCTACGAGCAGTACTTC
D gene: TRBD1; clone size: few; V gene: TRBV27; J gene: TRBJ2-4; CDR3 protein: CASSTGTESAKNIQYF; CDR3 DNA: TGTGCCAGCAGTACAGGGACAGAATCAGCCAAAAACATTCAGTACTTC
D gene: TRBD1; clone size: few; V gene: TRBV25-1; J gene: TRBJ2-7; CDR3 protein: CASSEDRGQYEQYF; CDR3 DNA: TGTGCCAGCAGTGAGGACAGGGGGCAGTACGAGCAGTACTTC
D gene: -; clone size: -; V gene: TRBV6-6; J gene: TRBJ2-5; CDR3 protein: CASSYSMGTQYF; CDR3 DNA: TGTGCCAGCAGTTACTCGATGGGGACCCAGTACTTC
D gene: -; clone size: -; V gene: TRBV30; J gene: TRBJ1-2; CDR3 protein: CAWRVRYGYTF; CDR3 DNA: TGTGCCTGGAGGGTACGGTATGGCTACACCTTC
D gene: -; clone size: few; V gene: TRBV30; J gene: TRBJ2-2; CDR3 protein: CAWKGRMNTGELFF; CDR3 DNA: TGTGCCTGGAAGGGGCGGATGAACACCGGGGAGCTGTTTTTT
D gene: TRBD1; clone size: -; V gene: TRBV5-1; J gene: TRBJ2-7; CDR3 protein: CASSLRTGEYEQYF; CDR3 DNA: TGCGCCAGCAGCTTAAGGACAGGGGAGTACGAGCAGTACTTC
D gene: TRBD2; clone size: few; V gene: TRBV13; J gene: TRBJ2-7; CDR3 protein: CASSNPPGGNDEQYF; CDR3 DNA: TGTGCCAGCAGCAACCCACCGGGAGGAAACGACGAGCAGTACTTC
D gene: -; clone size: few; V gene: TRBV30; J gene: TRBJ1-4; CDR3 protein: CAWSVRAVEEKLFF; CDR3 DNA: TGTGCCTGGAGTGTACGGGCAGTTGAGGAAAAACTGTTTTTT
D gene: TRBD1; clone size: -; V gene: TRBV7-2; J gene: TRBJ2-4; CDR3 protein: CASSDRTGMLNIQYF; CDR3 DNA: TGTGCCAGCAGCGACCGGACAGGGATGCTGAACATTCAGTACTTC
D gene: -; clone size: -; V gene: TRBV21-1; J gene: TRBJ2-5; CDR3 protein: CASKLPGGLGETQYF; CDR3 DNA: TGTGCCAGCAAGCTCCCGGGAGGCCTCGGGGAGACCCAGTACTTC
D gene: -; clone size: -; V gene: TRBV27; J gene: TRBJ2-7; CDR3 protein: CASSKSDGYEQYF; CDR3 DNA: TGTGCCAGCAGTAAATCGGATGGGTACGAGCAGTACTTC
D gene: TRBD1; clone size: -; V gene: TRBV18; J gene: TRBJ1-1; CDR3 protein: CASSQMGQGNTEAFF; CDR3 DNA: TGTGCCAGCTCACAAATGGGACAGGGGAACACTGAAGCTTTCTTT
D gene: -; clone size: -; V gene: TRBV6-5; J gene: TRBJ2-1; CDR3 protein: CASSATTNEQFF; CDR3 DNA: TGTGCCAGCAGTGCGACTACCAATGAGCAGTTCTTC
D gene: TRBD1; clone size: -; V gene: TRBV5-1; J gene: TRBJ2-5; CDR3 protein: CASSRDRDQETQYF; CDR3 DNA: TGCGCCAGCAGCCGGGACAGGGACCAAGAGACCCAGTACTTC
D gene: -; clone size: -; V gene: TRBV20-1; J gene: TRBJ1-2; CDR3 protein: CSAGQSGYTF; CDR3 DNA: TGCAGTGCAGGACAGAGTGGCTACACCTTC
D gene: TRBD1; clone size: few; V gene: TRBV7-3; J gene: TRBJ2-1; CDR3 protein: CASRGTGTYNEQFF; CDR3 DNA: TGTGCCAGCAGGGGGACAGGAACCTACAATGAGCAGTTCTTC
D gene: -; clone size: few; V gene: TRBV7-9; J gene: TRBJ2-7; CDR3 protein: CASSLSGTLYEQYF; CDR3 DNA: TGTGCCAGCAGCTTATCAGGGACCCTCTACGAGCAGTACTTC
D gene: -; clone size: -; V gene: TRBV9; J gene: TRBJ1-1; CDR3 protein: CASSVKGNTEAFF; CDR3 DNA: TGTGCCAGCAGCGTAAAGGGAAACACTGAAGCTTTCTTT
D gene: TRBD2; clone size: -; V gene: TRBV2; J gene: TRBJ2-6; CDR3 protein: CASSQRGAGANVLTF; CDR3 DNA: TGTGCCAGCAGCCAACGGGGGGCTGGGGCCAACGTCCTGACTTTC
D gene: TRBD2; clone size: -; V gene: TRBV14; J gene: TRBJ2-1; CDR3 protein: CASSRGLAGGLGAQFF; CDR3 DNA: TGTGCCAGCAGCCGGGGACTAGCGGGAGGGCTTGGTGCGCAGTTCTTC
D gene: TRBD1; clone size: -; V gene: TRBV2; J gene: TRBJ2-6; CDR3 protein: CASSRTGSLGSGANVLTF; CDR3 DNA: TGTGCCAGCAGCCGGACAGGGAGCCTTGGCTCTGGGGCCAACGTCCTGACTTTC
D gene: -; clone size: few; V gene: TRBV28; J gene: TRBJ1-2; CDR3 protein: CASSSDIYGYTF; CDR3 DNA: TGTGCCAGCAGTTCGGACATCTATGGCTACACCTTC
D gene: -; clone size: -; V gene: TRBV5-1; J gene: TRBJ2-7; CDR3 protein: CASSLLGHASYEQYF; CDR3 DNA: TGCGCCAGCAGCTTGTTAGGTCATGCATCCTACGAGCAGTACTTC
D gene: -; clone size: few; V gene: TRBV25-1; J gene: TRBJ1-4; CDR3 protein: CASRPRDGNEKLFF; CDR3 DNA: TGTGCCAGCAGGCCCCGGGACGGGAATGAAAAACTGTTTTTT
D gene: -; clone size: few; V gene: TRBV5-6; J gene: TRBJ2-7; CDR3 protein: CASSLGIIYEQYF; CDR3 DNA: TGTGCCAGCAGCTTAGGAATCATCTACGAGCAGTACTTC
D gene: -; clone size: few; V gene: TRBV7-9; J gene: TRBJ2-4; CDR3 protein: CASSQDRSIQYF; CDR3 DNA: TGTGCCAGCAGTCAGGACAGAAGCATTCAGTACTTC
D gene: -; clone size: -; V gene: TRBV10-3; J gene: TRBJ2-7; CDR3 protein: CAISESGVSSYEQYF; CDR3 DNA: TGTGCCATCAGTGAGTCGGGGGTGAGCTCCTACGAGCAGTACTTC
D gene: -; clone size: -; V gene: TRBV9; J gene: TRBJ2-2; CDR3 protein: CASSVDSVGELFF; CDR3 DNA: TGTGCCAGCAGCGTAGATAGCGTTGGGGAGCTGTTTTTT
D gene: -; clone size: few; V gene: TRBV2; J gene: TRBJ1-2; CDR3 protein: CASSEAGRGYTF; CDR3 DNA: TGTGCCAGCAGTGAAGCAGGAAGGGGCTACACCTTC